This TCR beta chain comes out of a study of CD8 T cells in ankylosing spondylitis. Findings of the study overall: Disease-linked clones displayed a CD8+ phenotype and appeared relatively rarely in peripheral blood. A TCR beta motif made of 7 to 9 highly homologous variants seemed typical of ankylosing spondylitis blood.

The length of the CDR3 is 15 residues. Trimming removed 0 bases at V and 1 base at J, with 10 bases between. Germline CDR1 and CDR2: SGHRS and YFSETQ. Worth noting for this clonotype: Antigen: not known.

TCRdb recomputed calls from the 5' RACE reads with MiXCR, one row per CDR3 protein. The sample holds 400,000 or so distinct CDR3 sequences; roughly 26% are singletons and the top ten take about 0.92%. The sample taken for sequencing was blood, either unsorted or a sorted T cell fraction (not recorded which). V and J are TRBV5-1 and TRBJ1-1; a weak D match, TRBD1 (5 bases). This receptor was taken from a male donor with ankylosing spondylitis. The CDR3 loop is CASSLEGRKNTEAFF. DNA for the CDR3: TGCGCCAGCAGCTTGGAGGGACGGAAGAACACTGAAGCTTTCTTT.